A single count supports the clone carrying this TCR beta chain. Its antigen is not known. The junction departs from germline at one end; a sequencing error may be responsible. The record originates from a study of PD-1 blockade in mismatch repair-deficient tumors. About the study: Enrolled about 2012-2016, patients had progressing, pretreated mismatch repair-deficient cancers of about a dozen types. Whole-study findings and limits: Tumor-resident clones, often absent from pretreatment blood, expanded after pembrolizumab and then contracted.

CDR3 length: 12 residues. The V gene's germline CDR1 is MNHNS and CDR2 SASEGT. The TCR-sequenced patients were a few responders to pembrolizumab. Method: immunoSEQ multiplex PCR; TCRdb's copy keeps in-frame clones and lacks some. The sample carries fewer than 20,000 clones, approximately 84% recorded once. The TCR comes from an adult with mismatch repair-deficient cancer. The V gene is TRBV6-1, the J gene TRBJ1-4, with TRBD1 matching 7 bases. Material: PBMCs, obtained 4 weeks after starting pembrolizumab. The CDR3 region is CASSDRTGPSKF. CDR3 nucleotides: TGTGCCAGCAGTGATAGGACAGGCCCTTCCAAGTTT.